This TCR beta chain was profiled in a study of PD-L1 blockade in urothelial cancer. Study context: About nine tenths of the roughly 30 patients were men with bladder-origin urothelial cancer. Median blood clonality was roughly 0.072, with 86,000 or so unique TCRs.

The patients had locally advanced or metastatic urothelial carcinoma. The data were produced by immunoSEQ multiplex PCR, yet TCRdb's version contains in-frame clones alone and is incomplete. The table lists around 25,000 clones, roughly 85% of them singletons, with 2.5% to 3.5% in the top ten. The origin of this receptor is a middle-aged man with urothelial cancer. Source: PBMCs, taken around atezolizumab (anti-PD-L1) treatment.

Here the CDR3 DNA reads TGTGCCAGCAGCAAAACCTTGGGTAGCGGGAGGCTAAGCTCCTACGAGCAGTACTTC. Translating it yields CASSKTLGSGRLSSYEQYF. The V gene is TRBV7-2, the J gene TRBJ2-7; 10 bases line up with TRBD2. V trimming: 5 bases; J trimming: 0 bases; junction bases outside the gene matches: 16. This CDR3 region has 19 residues. Germline V gene sequence: CDR1 SGHTA, CDR2 FQGNSA.